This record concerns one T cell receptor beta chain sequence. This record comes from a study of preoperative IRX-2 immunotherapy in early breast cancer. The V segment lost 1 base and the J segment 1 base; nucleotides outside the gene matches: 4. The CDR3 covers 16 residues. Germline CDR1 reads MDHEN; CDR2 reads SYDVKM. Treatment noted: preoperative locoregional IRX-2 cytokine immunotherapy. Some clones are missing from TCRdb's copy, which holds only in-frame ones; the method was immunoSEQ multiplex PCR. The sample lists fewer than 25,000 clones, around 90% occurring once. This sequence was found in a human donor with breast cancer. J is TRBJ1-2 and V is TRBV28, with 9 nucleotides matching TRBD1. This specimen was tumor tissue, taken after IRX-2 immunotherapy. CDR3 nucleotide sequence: TGTGCCAGCAGTTTATTCCGGGACAGGGTTAACTATGGCTACACCTTC. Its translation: CASSLFRDRVNYGYTF.